The 7 T cell receptor beta chains below all came from one sample that was sequenced in a study of blood T cell repertoires in COVID-19. The protocol was immunoSEQ multiplex PCR, while the TCRdb copy is restricted to in-frame clones and leaves out a portion. The table has approximately 150,000 clones, over 80% seen once. Sequenced: PBMCs or T cells enriched from blood (not recorded which). The origin of the receptors is a man in his 70s who had been exposed to COVID-19.

This chain connects TRBV19 to TRBJ2-1; D gene unclear. This CDR3 is 12 amino acids long. The V gene's germline CDR1 is LNHDA and CDR2 SQIVND (reference sequence). V lost 7 bases, J lost 5 bases, and 9 bases lay in between. The DNA for the CDR3 is TGTGCCAGTACTGGAGAGAACAATGAGCAGTTCTTC. Its translation is CASTGENNEQFF.

This chain connects TRBV27 to TRBJ2-1; 7 nucleotides align to TRBD2. The germline CDR1 and CDR2 sequences are MNHEY and SMNVEV (reference sequence). The CDR3 runs to 16 residues. J lost 7 bases, V lost 6 bases, and 15 bases had no gene match. Written as DNA, the CDR3 is TGTGCCAGCAGCCCGCTCTTGTGGGAGGGCCGGAATGAGCAGTTCTTC. Amino acid sequence: CASSPLLWEGRNEQFF.

This clone was detected once. V and J are TRBV19 and TRBJ2-3; 13 positions match TRBD2. Germline V lookup: CDR1 LNHDA, CDR2 SQIVND (reference sequence). The CDR3 contains 16 residues. V was pared by 4 bases and J by 4 bases, with 5 bases of the junction left unmatched. CDR3 amino acids: CASSRGTSGISDTQYF. DNA for the CDR3: TGTGCCAGTAGTAGGGGGACTAGCGGGATCTCAGATACGCAGTATTTT.

This clone was detected only once. The V and J genes are TRBV15 and TRBJ1-1; D call uncertain. The V end was cut by 0 bases, the J end by 2 bases, with 7 bases between. This CDR3 has 14 residues. Germline CDR1 is LNHNV and CDR2 is YYDKDF (reference sequence). The chain's CDR3 is CATSRDGDNTEAFF. In nucleotides, the CDR3 is TGTGCCACCAGCAGAGACGGGGATAACACTGAAGCTTTCTTT.

This clone was seen once. The V gene is TRBV5-6, the J gene TRBJ2-5; TRBD2 might be the D (6 bases). The CDR3 length is 12 residues. Germline values: CDR1 SGHDT, CDR2 YYEEEE. V was trimmed by 5 bases and J by 3 bases, leaving 8 bases between them. CDR3 DNA sequence: TGTGCCAGCAGGTCGGGGGAAGAGACCCAGTACTTC. This encodes CASRSGEETQYF.

The chain's CDR3 is CASSLGGASTDTQYF. The CDR3 DNA follows: TGTGCCAGCAGCTTAGGCGGGGCCAGCACAGATACGCAGTATTTT. The chain has TRBV7-3 and TRBJ2-3, with a tentative D call TRBD2 (6 bases). V lost 2 bases and J lost 0, with 9 bases in between. The germline V gene has CDR1 SGHTA and CDR2 FQGTGA. This CDR3 contains 15 residues.

The chain employs TRBV5-1 and TRBJ1-1; 8 bases line up with TRBD1. In germline, CDR1 is SGHRS, CDR2 YFSETQ. The CDR3 totals 14 residues. Unmatched junction bases numbered 6, after V lost 6 bases and J lost 2 bases. CDR3 nucleotides: TGCGCCAGCACCCGAGACAGGGGTAACACTGAAGCTTTCTTT. This gives the protein CASTRDRGNTEAFF.